This TCR beta chain originates from a study of blood T cell repertoires in COVID-19. About the research overall: COVID-19 samples from acute and convalescent phases originated in the United States, Italy and Spain.

The CDR3 covers 13 residues. Trimming pared 3 bases from V and 4 bases from J, leaving 9 bases between. The data were produced by immunoSEQ multiplex PCR, yet TCRdb's version contains in-frame clones alone and is incomplete. Of approximately 150,000 clones detected, around 90% appear once; the ten largest clones hold roughly 2%. This rearrangement joins TRBV12-3 or TRBV12-4 to TRBJ1-1; D gene ambiguous. Sample: peripheral blood. This clonotype was sampled from a man aged 50 to 60 who had recovered from COVID-19. The CDR3 sequence: CASSLTRVTEAFF. As DNA, the CDR3 is TGTGCCAGCAGTTTGACGAGGGTCACTGAAGCTTTCTTT.